Listed here is a single T cell receptor beta chain. In its sample, this clonotype was seen many times. There is no known antigen for this receptor. No base quality values were provided; no much bigger clone lies one nucleotide off. The CDR3 numbers 15 residues from cysteine through phenylalanine. Here the CDR3 DNA is all that survives: 45 bases in frame from base 1. The germline ends are 12 bases apart after V is trimmed by 1 base and J by 5 bases. The germline V gene provides CDR1 SGHRS and CDR2 YFSETQ. This sample is part of a study of T-cell reconstitution after alpha-beta-depleted transplantation in children (dated by TCRdb to 2016 to 2018). In the study overall: The study quantitatively tracked T-cell immune reconstitution after TCRalphabeta/CD19-depleted allogeneic hematopoietic cell transplantation in children using TCR repertoire profiling.

The method was PCR. TCRdb lists the instrument as Illumina HiSeq 2500. To normalize quantification of the TCRbeta repertoire, the TCR libraries were built with molecular barcoding that relied on unique molecular identifiers. In-frame beta chains were kept once TCRdb had trimmed the public reads at Q25 with fastp and called clones with MiXCR. Each CDR3 protein appears once, grouped with its most common genes and DNA. The sample table shows a few hundred thousand distinct CDR3 sequences, and 9.7% are seen once. The ten biggest clones cover approximately 5.4% of the sample. Recombination joined TRBV5-1 with TRBJ1-4; the D gene is not confidently resolved. The sequences come from PBMCs from the stem cell graft donor, collected from the stem cell graft. This sequence originates from a human donor who donated a stem cell graft to a child with SCID. DNA sequence: TGCGCCAGCAGCTTGAGAGCAGGAGGGAATGAAAAACTGTTTTTT. This encodes CASSLRAGGNEKLFF.